This is a list of T cell receptor beta chains from one sample in a study of blood T cell repertoires in COVID-19. Assay: immunoSEQ multiplex PCR; the TCRdb copy retains only in-frame clones and omits some. The data hold 470,000 or so clones, with 70% to 90% observed a single time. Sample: PBMCs or T cells enriched from blood (not recorded which). Receptors originate from a woman younger than 30 with acute COVID-19. Each CDR3 is given without its conserved first and last residue. Each record gives: clone size, J gene, V gene, CDR3 protein. The size field is filled for only some rows; it gives once, few, many or a size class.

>-|TRBJ1-1|TRBV27
ASRTGTGTEAF
>-|TRBJ1-6|TRBV6-5
ASRTQGNSPLH
>-|TRBJ2-7|TRBV4-3
ASSQETSAVYEQY
>-|TRBJ2-5|TRBV4-1
ASSQVGKLQETQY
>-|TRBJ2-7|TRBV9
ASSGQDEQY
>-|TRBJ2-3|TRBV7-2
ASSLVASGRETQY
>-|TRBJ2-5|TRBV29-1
SVELPGSKTQY
>-|TRBJ2-6|TRBV19
ASRGQVASSGPGANVLT
>-|TRBJ2-7|TRBV6-2/TRBV6-3
ASSNRDRGPYEQY
>-|TRBJ1-4|TRBV18
ASSPVTGISNEKLF
>few|TRBJ2-7|TRBV3-1/TRBV3-2
ASSPPGGNTYEQY